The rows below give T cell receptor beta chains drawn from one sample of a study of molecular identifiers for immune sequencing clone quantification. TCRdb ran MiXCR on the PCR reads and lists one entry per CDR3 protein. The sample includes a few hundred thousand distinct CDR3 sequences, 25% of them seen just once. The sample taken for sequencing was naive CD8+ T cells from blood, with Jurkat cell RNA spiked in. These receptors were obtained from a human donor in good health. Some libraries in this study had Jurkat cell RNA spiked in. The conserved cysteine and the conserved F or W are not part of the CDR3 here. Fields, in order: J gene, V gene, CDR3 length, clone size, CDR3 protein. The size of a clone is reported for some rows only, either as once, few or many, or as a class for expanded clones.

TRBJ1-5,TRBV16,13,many,ASSQGLSSNQPQH
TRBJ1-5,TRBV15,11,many,ATSRREGQPQH
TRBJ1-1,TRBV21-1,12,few,ASSRGRSRLRAF
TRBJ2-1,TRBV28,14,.,ASSLYFSGGADEQF
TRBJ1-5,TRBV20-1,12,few,SARGQGVGQPQH
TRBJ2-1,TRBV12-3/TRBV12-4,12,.,ASSSIPTGDEQF
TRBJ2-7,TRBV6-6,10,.,ASSHLHHEQY
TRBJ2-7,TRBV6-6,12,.,ASSYLGPDEEQY
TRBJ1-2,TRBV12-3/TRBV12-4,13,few,ASSLMGTGIYGYT
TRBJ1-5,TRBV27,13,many,ASSLSTGQNQPQH
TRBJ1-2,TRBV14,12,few,ASSRTGTGYGYT
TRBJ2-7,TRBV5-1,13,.,ASSLAGGRKSEQY
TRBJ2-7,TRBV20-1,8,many,SAAEGEQY
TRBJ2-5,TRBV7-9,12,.,ASSTDSRGVTQY
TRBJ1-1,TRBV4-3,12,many,ASSPARLNTEAF
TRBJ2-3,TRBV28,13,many,ASSLEGGDTDTQY
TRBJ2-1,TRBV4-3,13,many,ATQTDRASYNEQF
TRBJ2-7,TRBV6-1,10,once,ASSIESNEQY
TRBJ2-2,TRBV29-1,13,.,SVRGTGGFPGGLF
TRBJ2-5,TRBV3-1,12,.,ASSRDLDQETQY
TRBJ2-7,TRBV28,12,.,ASSLKVSSYEQY
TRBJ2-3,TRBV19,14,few,ASGPRVREWTDTQY
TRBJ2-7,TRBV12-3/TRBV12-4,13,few,ASSETTGSSYEQY
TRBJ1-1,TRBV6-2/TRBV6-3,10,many,ASTVGNTEAF
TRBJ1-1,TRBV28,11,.,ASSFGGITEAF
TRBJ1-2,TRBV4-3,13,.,ASSQYVTPNYGYT
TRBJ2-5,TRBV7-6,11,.,ASSRDHQETQY
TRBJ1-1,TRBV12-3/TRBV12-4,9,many,ASSLHTEAF
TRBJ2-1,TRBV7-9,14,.,ASSLVFGPSYNEQF
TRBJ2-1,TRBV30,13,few,AWSVGSGPVSEQF
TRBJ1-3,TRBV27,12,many,ASSYTGTGNTIY
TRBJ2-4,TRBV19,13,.,ASSIWSGAKNIQY
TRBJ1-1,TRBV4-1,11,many,ASSQDGRAEAF
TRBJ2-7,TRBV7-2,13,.,ASSWRGGSLYEQY
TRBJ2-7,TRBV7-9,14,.,ASSFSHGGGSHEQY
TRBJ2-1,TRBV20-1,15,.,SARGVQLAGVNDEQF
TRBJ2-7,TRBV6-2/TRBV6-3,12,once,ACSYGLSSYEQY
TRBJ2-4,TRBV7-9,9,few,ASSYSYIQY
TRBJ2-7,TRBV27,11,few,ASSFTGSYEQY